These T cell receptor beta chains were read from a single sample in a study of CD4 T cells in relation to SARS-CoV-2 and coronaviruses. The repertoire was sequenced with immunoSEQ multiplex PCR; TCRdb's copy has only in-frame clones and lacks some. The sample holds around 62,000 clones, 94% seen once. The specimen sequenced was naive CD4+ T cells from PBMCs. The receptor set was obtained from a human donor in good health. CDR3s include the opening cysteine and the closing phenylalanine or tryptophan. The D gene is left open where the match is weak. The listing skips clone size in some rows; elsewhere it reads once, few, many or a size class.

V gene: TRBV28; clone size: -; J gene: TRBJ1-5; D gene: -; CDR3 protein: CASRILDQPQHF; CDR3 DNA: TGTGCCAGCAGGATTCTCGATCAGCCCCAGCATTTT
V gene: TRBV12-3/TRBV12-4; clone size: -; J gene: TRBJ2-5; D gene: -; CDR3 protein: CASRRTVQETQYF; CDR3 DNA: TGTGCCAGCCGAAGGACAGTCCAAGAGACCCAGTACTTC
V gene: TRBV27; clone size: -; J gene: TRBJ2-7; D gene: -; CDR3 protein: CASSASASFYEQYF; CDR3 DNA: TGTGCCAGCAGTGCCTCGGCGAGCTTCTACGAGCAGTACTTC
V gene: TRBV3-1/TRBV3-2; clone size: -; J gene: TRBJ2-1; D gene: TRBD2; CDR3 protein: CASSQGGTSGINPYNEQFF; CDR3 DNA: TGTGCCAGCAGCCAGGGGGGGACTAGCGGGATCAACCCCTACAATGAGCAGTTCTTC
V gene: TRBV11-2; clone size: -; J gene: TRBJ2-7; D gene: -; CDR3 protein: CASSARQYSYEQYF; CDR3 DNA: TGTGCCAGCAGCGCAAGACAGTACTCCTACGAGCAGTACTTC
V gene: TRBV28; clone size: -; J gene: TRBJ1-2; D gene: -; CDR3 protein: CASTSGIYGYTF; CDR3 DNA: TGTGCCAGCACCTCAGGGATATATGGCTACACCTTC
V gene: TRBV27; clone size: -; J gene: TRBJ1-2; D gene: TRBD1; CDR3 protein: CASSSRTGGFGYTF; CDR3 DNA: TGTGCCAGCAGTTCTCGGACAGGGGGCTTTGGCTACACCTTC
V gene: TRBV10-3; clone size: -; J gene: TRBJ1-1; D gene: -; CDR3 protein: CAISAGLNTEAFF; CDR3 DNA: TGTGCCATCAGTGCGGGTTTGAACACTGAAGCTTTCTTT
V gene: TRBV28; clone size: -; J gene: TRBJ2-7; D gene: TRBD2; CDR3 protein: CASSFSGRLSYEQYF; CDR3 DNA: TGTGCCAGCAGTTTTAGCGGGAGGCTCTCCTACGAGCAGTACTTC
V gene: TRBV3-1/TRBV3-2; clone size: -; J gene: TRBJ2-1; D gene: -; CDR3 protein: CASSRGFLRDEQFF; CDR3 DNA: TGTGCCAGCAGCCGTGGGTTTTTGCGCGATGAGCAGTTCTTC
V gene: TRBV12-5; clone size: -; J gene: TRBJ2-7; D gene: TRBD1; CDR3 protein: CASRGTGVSYEQYF; CDR3 DNA: TGTGCTAGTCGGGGGACAGGGGTTTCCTACGAGCAGTACTTC
V gene: TRBV6-5; clone size: -; J gene: TRBJ2-1; D gene: -; CDR3 protein: CASSITGTSYNEQFF; CDR3 DNA: TGTGCCAGCAGTATAACCGGGACCTCCTACAATGAGCAGTTCTTC
V gene: TRBV27; clone size: -; J gene: TRBJ2-2; D gene: -; CDR3 protein: CASSLRLPNTGELFF; CDR3 DNA: TGTGCCAGCAGTTTACGGCTACCGAACACCGGGGAGCTGTTTTTT
V gene: TRBV27; clone size: once; J gene: TRBJ2-1; D gene: -; CDR3 protein: CASSATTHRSYNEQFF; CDR3 DNA: TGTGCCAGCAGTGCTACTACCCACCGCTCCTACAATGAGCAGTTCTTC
V gene: TRBV6-2/TRBV6-3; clone size: -; J gene: TRBJ2-1; D gene: TRBD2; CDR3 protein: CASSYHGGSSSNEQFF; CDR3 DNA: TGTGCCAGCAGTTACCATGGCGGGAGTTCTTCCAATGAGCAGTTCTTC
V gene: TRBV18; clone size: -; J gene: TRBJ2-7; D gene: TRBD1; CDR3 protein: CASSQPSPGQGSYEQYF; CDR3 DNA: TGTGCCAGCTCACAACCCTCCCCGGGACAGGGGTCCTACGAGCAGTACTTC
V gene: TRBV25-1; clone size: -; J gene: TRBJ2-2; D gene: -; CDR3 protein: CASSEYSGTNTGELFF; CDR3 DNA: TGTGCCAGCAGTGAATACAGTGGTACGAACACCGGGGAGCTGTTTTTT
V gene: TRBV18; clone size: -; J gene: TRBJ2-1; D gene: TRBD2; CDR3 protein: CASSPKAGGMINEQFF; CDR3 DNA: TGTGCCAGCTCACCAAAGGCGGGAGGGATGATCAATGAGCAGTTCTTC
V gene: TRBV12-2; clone size: -; J gene: TRBJ2-5; D gene: -; CDR3 protein: CASRFTSGSHRGETQYF; CDR3 DNA: TGTGCAAGTCGCTTCACTAGCGGGAGTCACAGGGGGGAGACCCAGTACTTC
V gene: TRBV5-4; clone size: -; J gene: TRBJ2-7; D gene: TRBD2; CDR3 protein: CASKPGLAGGGEQYF; CDR3 DNA: TGTGCCAGCAAACCCGGGCTAGCGGGAGGAGGGGAGCAGTACTTC
V gene: TRBV10-1; clone size: -; J gene: TRBJ2-3; D gene: TRBD2; CDR3 protein: CASSPGLAGQLDTQYF; CDR3 DNA: TGCGCCAGCAGTCCAGGACTAGCGGGACAATTGGATACGCAGTATTTT
V gene: TRBV6-5; clone size: -; J gene: TRBJ2-5; D gene: -; CDR3 protein: CASSYDVGGRKTQYF; CDR3 DNA: TGTGCCAGCAGTTACGACGTAGGTGGTAGGAAGACCCAGTACTTC
V gene: TRBV19; clone size: -; J gene: TRBJ2-7; D gene: TRBD2; CDR3 protein: CASSIPGLAGTEQYF; CDR3 DNA: TGTGCCAGTAGTATTCCGGGACTAGCGGGTACCGAGCAGTACTTC
V gene: TRBV27; clone size: once; J gene: TRBJ1-5; D gene: -; CDR3 protein: CASSDARGRNQPQHF; CDR3 DNA: TGTGCCAGCTCGGATGCCCGGGGGCGAAATCAGCCCCAGCATTTT
V gene: TRBV5-3; clone size: -; J gene: TRBJ1-3; D gene: -; CDR3 protein: CASRGRNTIYF; CDR3 DNA: TGTGCCAGCCGGGGAAGAAACACCATATATTTT
V gene: TRBV28; clone size: -; J gene: TRBJ2-7; D gene: -; CDR3 protein: CASTVSGLIHEQYF; CDR3 DNA: TGTGCCAGCACTGTTTCGGGTCTCATCCACGAGCAGTACTTC